The T cell receptor beta chain under discussion was sequenced for a study of blood T cell repertoires in COVID-19. The wider study: The analysed material was cDNA or gDNA that came from T cells, B-cell-depleted T cells, or PBMCs.

Here immunoSEQ multiplex PCR was the method, and the copy in TCRdb shows in-frame clones only, minus some. The repertoire holds 120,000 or so clones, with about 86% as singletons. Germline CDR1 is SGHDN and CDR2 is FVKESK. The CDR3 spans 12 residues. The ends were cut back, 4 bases at V and 8 bases at J, with 8 bases in the middle. This sequence originates from a woman between 50 and 59 years old with active or convalescent COVID-19. The source material was peripheral blood. The rearrangement links TRBV14 to TRBJ1-4; D is perhaps TRBD1 (5 bases). CDR3 protein: CASSRRTEKLFF. Here the CDR3 DNA reads TGTGCCAGCAGCCGCCGGACAGAAAAACTGTTTTTT.